Shown below are 24 T cell receptor beta chains from a single sample sequenced in a study of T cells in Graves' hyperthyroidism and ophthalmopathy. Amplification yielded TCR beta CDR3 regions, with RNA transcripts as the source. Using the HTBI primer set, a first-round RT-PCR was run on the TCR CDR3. TCRdb analysed the multiplex PCR reads with MiXCR anew, one entry per CDR3 protein. Among about 610,000 distinct CDR3 sequences listed, roughly 14% were seen once. Sequences were obtained from blood. The source of these receptors is a woman in her thirties or forties with Graves' ophthalmopathy.

This clonotype has just one count. The J gene is TRBJ1-2, the V gene TRBV6-2 or TRBV6-3; 7 nucleotides agree with TRBD1. Germline V lookup: CDR1 MNHEY, CDR2 SVGEGT. J lost 7 bases, V lost 2 bases, and 10 bases had no gene match. The CDR3 loop spans 15 amino acids. CDR3 amino acids: CASSYNDRVGGGYTF. The DNA of the CDR3 is TGTGCCAGCAGTTACAACGACAGGGTAGGGGGTGGCTACACCTTC.

In its sample, this clonotype was seen many times. The chain combines TRBV7-8 with TRBJ2-7, with D maybe TRBD1 (5 bases). Germline values: CDR1 SGHVS, CDR2 FQNEAQ. The CDR3 runs 14 residues. The germline V and J ends were trimmed by 1 base and 3 bases, with 10 bases remaining between them. Here the CDR3 DNA reads TGTGCCAGCAGCTTAGAAGGACACCTCTACGAGCAGTACTTC. Amino acid sequence: CASSLEGHLYEQYF. The full variable domain, its missing parts supplied by reference TRBV7-8 and TRBJ2-7, is GAGVSQSPRYKVAKRGQDVALRCDPISGHVSLFWYQQALGQGPEFLTYFQNEAQLDKSGLPSDRFFAERPEGSVSTLKIQRTQQEDSAVYLCASSLEGHLYEQYFGPGTRLTVT.

The sample holds many counts of this clonotype. The rearrangement links TRBV5-5 to TRBJ2-7; D is unresolved. The CDR3 extends over 11 amino acids. The germline V gene has CDR1 SGHKS and CDR2 YYEKEE (reference sequence). V dropped 4 bases and J dropped 7 bases, with 9 bases sitting between them. DNA of the CDR3: TGTGCCAGCAGCAGGACCGAAGAGCAGTACTTC. Protein sequence: CASSRTEEQYF.

This clonotype appeared many times. This may come from a read error, since a much larger clone is one base off. V gene TRBV6-1 combines with J gene TRBJ2-5; D is undetermined. This CDR3 spans 16 amino acids. CDR1 and CDR2 from the germline V gene are MNHNS and SASEGT. The DNA for the CDR3 is TGTGCCAGCAGTGTGAAAGGAACGGGCTTACAAGGGACCCAGTACTTC. This translates into CASSVKGTGLQGTQYF.

The J gene is TRBJ2-5, the V gene TRBV2, with no clear D. The CDR3 extends over 14 amino acids. Germline values: CDR1 SNHLY, CDR2 FYNNEI. The V end was cut by 6 bases, the J end by 4 bases, with 15 bases between. The CDR3 region is CASSGNRWGETQYF. The CDR3 coding sequence is TGTGCCAGCAGCGGAAACCGGTGGGGAGAGACCCAGTACTTC.

This clonotype was seen repeatedly, ten times or more. This rearrangement joins TRBV2 to TRBJ1-5, with D hard to call. CDR1 and CDR2 (germline): SNHLY, FYNNEI. This CDR3 has 14 amino acids. V lost 3 bases and J lost 0, with 6 bases in between. CDR3 in amino acids: CASSDIFSNQPQHF. The CDR3 nucleotides read TGTGCCAGCAGTGACATATTTAGCAATCAGCCCCAGCATTTT.

This clonotype was seen ten or more times. This chain joins TRBV6-1 and TRBJ1-5, with D uncertain. The CDR3 is 14 amino acids. Germline-derived CDR1 and CDR2 are MNHNS and SASEGT. Trimming pared 3 bases from V and 14 bases from J, leaving 20 bases between. CDR3 DNA: TGTGCCAGCAGTGACGGGCAGTCCTTTGGGCCGAAGCATTTT. Its translation: CASSDGQSFGPKHF.

This clonotype has more than one count but fewer than ten. This chain joins TRBV11-3 and TRBJ2-2; D unclear. Germline V CDR1 and CDR2: SGHNT, YENEEA. This CDR3 has 13 residues. V shed 3 bases and J shed 6 bases, with 8 bases lying between them. For the CDR3, the DNA is TGTGCCAGCAGCTTTTATGGCGCCGGGGAGCTGTTTTTT. Translated, it gives CASSFYGAGELFF.

This clonotype was counted ten times or more. The chain is built from TRBV28 and TRBJ2-7, with D tentatively TRBD1 (6 bases). CDR1 is MDHEN and CDR2 is SYDVKM in the germline V gene. Trimming took 5 bases from V and 4 from J, leaving 12 bases between them. The CDR3 consists of 13 residues. CDR3 sequence: CASSTSQGYEQYF. CDR3 in DNA: TGTGCCAGCAGTACCTCCCAGGGGTACGAGCAGTACTTC.

V and J are TRBV28 and TRBJ2-7, with 9 bases that match TRBD1. The V gene's germline CDR1 is MDHEN and CDR2 SYDVKM. The CDR3 sequence is 15 residues long. V lost 6 bases and J lost 3; bases outside the gene matches: 9. The CDR3, as DNA: TGTGCCAGCAGCAAGGTCCGGGACAGGGACTACGAGCAGTACTTC. It translates to CASSKVRDRDYEQYF. Looking up the rest from reference TRBV28 and TRBJ2-7 gives the full variable domain: DVKVTQSSRYLVKRTGEKVFLECVQDMDHENMFWYRQDPGLGLRLIYFSYDVKMKEKGDIPEGYSVSREKKERFSLILESASTNQTSMYLCASSKVRDRDYEQYFGPGTRLTVT.

There are many counts of this clonotype. This chain links TRBV7-2 with TRBJ2-7, with D possibly TRBD1 on 5 matching bases. The CDR3 has 15 residues. CDR1 SGHTA and CDR2 FQGNSA come from the germline V gene. Deletions cut 2 bases from V and 2 bases from J, with 13 bases between. The chain's CDR3 is CASSLLGQTAYEQYF. The DNA for the CDR3 is TGTGCCAGCAGCTTACTGGGGCAGACCGCCTACGAGCAGTACTTC.

The sample holds many counts of this clonotype. V and J are TRBV30 and TRBJ1-5; D ambiguous. V was pared by 4 bases and J by 2 bases, with 9 bases between. Germline CDR1 GTSNPN, CDR2 SVGIG (reference sequence). The CDR3 spans 13 residues. For the CDR3, the DNA is TGTGCCTGGACCATGGGCGGCAATCAGCCCCAGCATTTT. Translating it yields CAWTMGGNQPQHF.

This clonotype was seen ten or more times. The gene calls are TRBV12-3 or TRBV12-4 and TRBJ2-7, with no clear D. The CDR3 length is 14 residues. V was trimmed by 5 bases and J by 4 bases, leaving 15 bases between them. This chain's CDR3 is CASSRGREMYEQYF. The CDR3 bases are TGTGCCAGCAGTCGAGGACGTGAGATGTACGAGCAGTACTTC.

CDR3 amino acids: CASSAVLAGGTGELFF. The CDR3 DNA sequence: TGTGCCAGCAGCGCAGTTCTAGCGGGAGGTACCGGGGAGCTGTTTTTT. The chain carries TRBV7-6 and TRBJ2-2; TRBD2 agrees at 11 bases. V shed 5 bases and J 5 bases; nucleotides not matched to a gene: 7. This CDR3 comprises 16 residues. Germline CDR1 SGHVS, CDR2 FNYEAQ.

This clonotype has ten or more counts. The chain has TRBV15 and TRBJ2-7, with a weak D call TRBD2 (6 bases). The V gene lost 0 bases and the J gene lost 6 bases, with 9 bases spanning the gap. The V gene's germline CDR1 is LNHNV and CDR2 YYDKDF (reference sequence). This CDR3 is built from 13 residues. The CDR3 here is CATSRDLGGEQYF. In nucleotides, the CDR3 is TGTGCCACCAGCAGAGACTTGGGGGGCGAGCAGTACTTC. Using reference TRBV15 and TRBJ2-7 for the parts outside the CDR3, the full variable domain is DAMVIQNPRYQVTQFGKPVTLSCSQTLNHNVMYWYQQKSSQAPKLLFHYYDKDFNNEADTPDNFQSRRPNTSFCFLDIRSPGLGDTAMYLCATSRDLGGEQYFGPGTRLTVT.

This clonotype was found many times. V gene TRBV11-2 combines with J gene TRBJ1-5, with 8 bases matching TRBD1. V lost 1 base, J lost 2 bases, and 13 bases stayed unmatched. CDR1 and CDR2 from the germline V gene are SGHAT and FQNNGV. CDR3 size: 19 residues. CDR3 region: CASSLVNWGQASRNQPQHF. The CDR3 DNA reads TGTGCCAGCAGCTTAGTTAATTGGGGACAGGCCTCTCGCAATCAGCCCCAGCATTTT.

This clonotype was seen a few times. The chain couples TRBV30 to TRBJ2-3; D unclear. The V and J ends lost 0 bases and 0 bases respectively, with 10 bases between them. The CDR3 runs 15 residues. Germline lookup yields CDR1 GTSNPN and CDR2 SVGIG (reference sequence). CDR3 sequence (DNA): TGTGCCTGGAGTGTGGCGGTATCTAGCACAGATACGCAGTATTTT. Amino acids: CAWSVAVSSTDTQYF.

J is TRBJ2-7 and V is TRBV6-2 or TRBV6-3; TRBD1 matches at 9 bases. V lost 7 bases and J lost 5; bases outside the gene matches: 9. The CDR3 runs 14 residues. The germline V gene encodes CDR1 MNHEY and CDR2 SVGEGT. The CDR3 region is CASKRTGESDEQYF. The CDR3 DNA reads as TGTGCCAGCAAACGGACAGGGGAGTCCGACGAGCAGTACTTC.

This clonotype was seen ten or more times. The junction does not match germline at one end; this may be a read error. The chain joins TRBV6-5 to TRBJ2-7; D gene uncertain. Per the germline V gene, CDR1 is MNHEY and CDR2 is SVGAGI. This CDR3 spans 13 amino acids. The CDR3 region is CASSDSGLDEQYF. In DNA form, the CDR3 reads TGTGCCAGCAGTGACTCCGGGCTGGACGAGCAGTACTTC.

This sequence joins TRBV7-3 and TRBJ2-4, with 8 nucleotides matching TRBD2. The CDR3 has 13 amino acids. Germline V CDR1 and CDR2: SGHTA, FQGTGA. The trim removed 5 bases at V and 9 bases at J, leaving 6 bases unmatched. CDR3: CASSPGGGRIQYF. The CDR3 DNA follows: TGTGCCAGCAGCCCCGGGGGGGGACGCATTCAGTACTTC.

The gene calls are TRBV5-1 and TRBJ2-7; 8 bases are a match to TRBD2. The CDR3 contains 16 residues. The V gene end was trimmed by 0 bases and the J gene end by 0 bases; junction bases not matched to a gene: 5. Germline V gives CDR1 SGHRS, CDR2 YFSETQ. CDR3 amino acids: CASSLGAGEGSYEQYF. CDR3 DNA sequence: TGCGCCAGCAGCTTGGGAGCGGGAGAGGGCTCCTACGAGCAGTACTTC. The entire variable domain, with the rest obtained from reference TRBV5-1 and TRBJ2-7, is as follows: KAGVTQTPRYLIKTRGQQVTLSCSPISGHRSVSWYQQTPGQGLQFLFEYFSETQRNKGNFPGRFSGRQFSNSRSEMNVSTLELGDSALYLCASSLGAGEGSYEQYFGPGTRLTVT.

This clonotype was recorded many times. The gene calls are TRBV12-3 or TRBV12-4 and TRBJ2-5; TRBD1 matches 8 bases. CDR3 length: 16 amino acids. V was clipped by 5 bases and J by 2 bases; unmatched bases: 10. The CDR3 region is CASSRVGQAFQETQYF. CDR3 DNA: TGTGCCAGCAGTCGAGTGGGACAGGCGTTTCAAGAGACCCAGTACTTC.

A few counts support this clonotype. The chain links TRBV4-2 to TRBJ1-5, with no clear D. The germline gives CDR1 LGHNA, CDR2 YNFKEQ. The V end was cut by 0 bases, the J end by 0 bases, with 6 bases between. CDR3 length: 15 amino acids. The CDR3 region is CASSQDRNSNQPQHF. CDR3 nucleotides: TGTGCCAGCAGCCAAGACAGAAATAGCAATCAGCCCCAGCATTTT.

In its sample, this clonotype was seen many times. Relative to the germline gene, one junction end is altered; a read error may explain this. J is TRBJ1-1 and V is TRBV28, with 7 positions matching TRBD1. This CDR3 has 15 residues. Germline lookup yields CDR1 MDHEN and CDR2 SYDVKM. In DNA, the CDR3 is TGTGCCAGCAGCTTATACAGGGGAGGGGACACTGAAGCTTTCTTT. It yields the protein CASSLYRGGDTEAFF.